This T cell receptor beta chain comes out of a study of shared clonotypes between healthy human individuals. The overall study: CD4 naive and memory got three plates each, CD8 naive two, CD8 memory one.

Whole-study results and caveats: A handful of donors showed sharing of approximately 5% of naive CD4 clonotypes.

Naive CD8 cells lacked CD45RO and underwent positive selection for CCR7, leaving out terminally differentiated effector memory CD45RA+ cells. In the case of this clone: The target antigen is unknown.

Around 220 ng DNA, tens of thousands of T cell genomes, went into each sorted-subset replicate PCR. Measured with immunoSEQ multiplex PCR; TCRdb has only the in-frame clones, and not every one. The sample lists roughly 2.1 million clones; about 93% were seen once. CDR1 and CDR2 from the germline V gene are MGHRA and YSYEKL. The V end was cut by 4 bases, the J end by 2 bases, with 11 bases between. The CDR3 runs 14 residues. Sequencing was done on a sample of naive CD8+ T cells from PBMCs. The chain carries TRBV4-1 and TRBJ1-2; tentatively, D is TRBD1 (6 bases). The source is a man younger than 35 in good health. Some clones in this sample may be carry-over from other donors' samples. The CDR3 reads CASSPDSLNYGYTF. Here the CDR3 DNA reads TGCGCCAGCAGCCCGGACAGCCTCAACTATGGCTACACCTTC.